This T cell receptor (beta chain) is from a study of T-cell reconstitution after alpha-beta-depleted transplantation in children. This clonotype was picked up a small number of times. During its preparation, the TCRbeta library received unique molecular identifiers. TCRdb redid the calling of the PCR reads with MiXCR, one entry per CDR3 protein. Of hundreds of thousands of distinct CDR3 sequences in the sample, 9.9% are singletons; the top ten hold around 10%. Germline V lookup: CDR1 SEHNR, CDR2 FQNEAQ (reference sequence). The CDR3 contains 14 residues. V shed 3 bases and J 2 bases; nucleotides not matched to a gene: 2.

The origin of this receptor is a human donor who donated a stem cell graft to a child with SCID. The sample was PBMCs from the stem cell graft donor, taken from the stem cell graft. The gene calls are TRBV7-9 and TRBJ2-3; 7 bases are shared with TRBD1. This chain's CDR3 is CASSFQGDTDTQYF. The CDR3 DNA sequence: TGTGCCAGCAGCTTTCAGGGGGACACAGATACGCAGTATTTT.